This T cell receptor (beta chain) originates from a study of T cell repertoires in cytomegalovirus infection. Study background: CMV epitopes, recently identified HLA-C-restricted and well-studied HLA-B-restricted, were used. Public TCR beta signatures marked donors with CMV infection and the matching HLA. Study findings and constraints: HLA-C-restricted CMV-specific TCR beta clonotypes were dominant in the ex vivo response. Carriage of CMV together with the relevant HLA was identifiable through cumulative public TCR beta family frequency.

To note about this clonotype: The antigen remains unidentified.

Trimming took off 0 bases at V and 3 bases at J, with 11 bases between the two ends. This CDR3 is built from 15 residues. TCRdb re-called the reads through MiXCR, storing one row per CDR3 protein. The data contain about a million distinct CDR3 sequences, approximately 31% of them singletons. The source is a human donor in good health (CMV status not recorded). Some clones in this sample may be carry-over from other donors' samples. The input for sequencing was cultured CD8+ T cells from PBMCs, taken from culture after CMV antigen stimulation. The chain couples TRBV23-1 to TRBJ2-5; possible D gene TRBD1, 5 bases. TRBV23-1 is known as an ORF, though its function is uncertain. In nucleotides, the CDR3 is TGCGCCAGCAGTCAATCGTGGACATCCAAAGAGACCCAGTACTTC. This gives the protein CASSQSWTSKETQYF.